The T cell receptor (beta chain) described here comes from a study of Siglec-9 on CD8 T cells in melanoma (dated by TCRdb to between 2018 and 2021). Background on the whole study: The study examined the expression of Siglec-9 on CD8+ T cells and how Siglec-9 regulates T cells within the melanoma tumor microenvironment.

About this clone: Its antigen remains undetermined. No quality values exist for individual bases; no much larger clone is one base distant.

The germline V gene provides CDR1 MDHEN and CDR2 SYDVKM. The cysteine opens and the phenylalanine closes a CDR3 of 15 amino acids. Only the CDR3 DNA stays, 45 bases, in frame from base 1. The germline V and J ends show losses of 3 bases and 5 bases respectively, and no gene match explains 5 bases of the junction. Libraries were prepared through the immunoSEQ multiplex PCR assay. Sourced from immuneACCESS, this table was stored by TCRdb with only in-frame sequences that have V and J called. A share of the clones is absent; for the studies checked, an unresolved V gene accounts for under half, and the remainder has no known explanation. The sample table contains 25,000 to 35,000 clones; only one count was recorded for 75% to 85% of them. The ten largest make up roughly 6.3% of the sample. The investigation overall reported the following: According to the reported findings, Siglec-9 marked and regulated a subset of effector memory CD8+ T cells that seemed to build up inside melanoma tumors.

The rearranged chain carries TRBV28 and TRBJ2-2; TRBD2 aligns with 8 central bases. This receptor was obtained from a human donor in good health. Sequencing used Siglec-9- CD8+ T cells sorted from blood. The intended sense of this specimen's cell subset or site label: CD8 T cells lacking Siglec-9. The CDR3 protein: CASSFSTSGTGELFF. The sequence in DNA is TGTGCCAGCAGTTTCAGTACTAGCGGAACCGGGGAGCTGTTTTTT.